This is a list of T cell receptor beta chains from one sample in a study of Ad26.COV2.S vaccination and SARS-CoV-2 variants. Assay used: immunoSEQ multiplex PCR; TCRdb lists only in-frame clones, some missing. The table includes about 410,000 clones, 92% detected once. Here the sequenced sample was peripheral blood, taken in a trial of Ad26.COV2.S vaccine versus placebo. These receptors were taken from a person between 18 and 65 years old who received the Ad26.COV2.S COVID-19 vaccine or a placebo. Both conserved end residues are part of each CDR3. Fields, in order: D gene, clone size, V gene, J gene, CDR3 protein, CDR3 DNA. A D gene is named only where the DNA matches it firmly. Size is omitted from some rows. Given values are once, few, many or a class for expanded clones.

TRBD2,-,TRBV14,TRBJ2-1,CASSRSWALAGPVDEQFF,TGTGCCAGCAGCCGTTCCTGGGCTCTAGCGGGGCCGGTGGATGAGCAGTTCTTC
-,-,TRBV28,TRBJ2-1,CASRPPFYNEQFF,TGTGCCAGCAGACCTCCTTTCTACAATGAGCAGTTCTTC
-,-,TRBV6-5,TRBJ2-7,CASSSGQPYVEQYF,TGTGCCAGCAGTTCCGGACAGCCCTACGTAGAGCAGTACTTC
-,-,TRBV18,TRBJ2-7,CASSPPGSYEQYF,TGTGCCAGCTCACCCCCAGGTTCCTACGAGCAGTACTTC
-,-,TRBV5-8,TRBJ1-1,CASTNLGVTEAFF,TGTGCCAGCACAAACCTCGGGGTCACTGAAGCTTTCTTT
-,-,TRBV7-9,TRBJ1-1,CASSLAGPTEAFF,TGTGCCAGCAGCTTAGCCGGACCGACTGAAGCTTTCTTT
-,-,TRBV7-9,TRBJ2-5,CASSLGLEGETQYF,TGTGCCAGCAGCTTAGGCCTCGAGGGGGAGACCCAGTACTTC
TRBD2,-,TRBV10-2,TRBJ2-7,CASSVAGVWYEQYF,TGCGCCAGCTCTGTAGCGGGGGTCTGGTACGAGCAGTACTTC
-,-,TRBV19,TRBJ2-7,CASSEQGRTYEQYF,TGTGCCAGTAGTGAACAGGGACGTACCTACGAGCAGTACTTC
-,-,TRBV6-2/TRBV6-3,TRBJ2-1,CASSYSSLNIEQFF,TGTGCCAGCAGTTACTCGAGTCTAAACATTGAGCAGTTCTTC
-,-,TRBV19,TRBJ2-4,CATPTQWNIQYF,TGTGCCACCCCAACGCAGTGGAACATTCAGTACTTC
-,once,TRBV6-1,TRBJ2-5,CASSEWVDSRRETQYF,TGTGCCAGCAGTGAATGGGTGGACAGCCGCCGGGAGACCCAGTACTTC
-,-,TRBV5-6,TRBJ1-2,CASSTDNYGYTF,TGTGCCAGCAGCACGGACAACTATGGCTACACCTTC
TRBD2,-,TRBV4-1,TRBJ2-1,CASRLAGLAGGLDEQFF,TGCGCCAGCAGACTCGCTGGACTAGCGGGGGGGTTGGATGAGCAGTTCTTC
TRBD1,-,TRBV18,TRBJ1-4,CASSRDSNEKLFF,TGTGCCAGCTCACGGGACAGTAATGAAAAACTGTTTTTT
-,once,TRBV4-1,TRBJ2-7,CASSQVAISYEQYF,TGCGCCAGCAGCCAAGTGGCGATTTCCTACGAGCAGTACTTC
-,-,TRBV5-4,TRBJ1-4,CASGQGPNEKLFF,TGTGCCAGCGGGCAGGGGCCTAATGAAAAACTGTTTTTT
-,-,TRBV27,TRBJ2-6,CASRRGYSGANVLTF,TGTGCCAGCAGGCGGGGATACTCTGGGGCCAACGTCCTGACTTTC
-,once,TRBV19,TRBJ1-3,CASSIGRSGNSGNTIYF,TGTGCCAGTAGTATCGGACGGAGTGGGAACTCTGGAAACACCATATATTTT
TRBD1,-,TRBV5-6,TRBJ2-7,CASTLDRGASYEQYF,TGTGCCAGCACCCTGGACAGGGGGGCCTCCTACGAGCAGTACTTC
-,-,TRBV5-1,TRBJ1-4,CASSLGSAGAREKLFF,TGCGCCAGCAGCTTGGGGAGTGCGGGGGCGCGTGAAAAACTGTTTTTT
-,-,TRBV19,TRBJ2-5,CASSIVGFQETQYF,TGTGCCAGTAGTATAGTGGGCTTCCAAGAGACCCAGTACTTC
-,once,TRBV4-3,TRBJ1-5,CASSQGGAAGNQPQHF,TGCGCCAGCAGCCAAGGAGGTGCAGCTGGCAATCAGCCCCAGCATTTT
TRBD2,-,TRBV7-9,TRBJ2-3,CASSHTKTSSWSTDTQYF,TGTGCCAGCAGCCATACAAAGACTAGCTCTTGGAGTACAGATACGCAGTATTTT
-,-,TRBV5-1,TRBJ2-1,CASSPAPGQEQFF,TGCGCCAGCAGCCCCGCTCCTGGACAGGAGCAGTTCTTC
-,once,TRBV10-2,TRBJ1-1,CASSDLGNGVTEAFF,TGCGCCAGCAGTGACCTCGGCAACGGCGTCACTGAAGCTTTCTTT
-,-,TRBV11-2,TRBJ2-7,CASSQSLYEQYF,TGTGCCAGCAGCCAATCCCTCTACGAGCAGTACTTC
-,-,TRBV12-3/TRBV12-4,TRBJ2-2,CASSFKPGELFF,TGTGCCAGCTCCTTTAAACCCGGGGAGCTGTTTTTT
-,-,TRBV5-5,TRBJ2-5,CASSLFLTGALETQYF,TGTGCCAGCAGCTTGTTTTTAACGGGGGCCCTAGAGACCCAGTACTTC
-,once,TRBV5-1,TRBJ1-1,CASSRWDTNTEAFF,TGCGCCAGCAGCAGGTGGGACACAAACACTGAAGCTTTCTTT
-,-,TRBV3-1/TRBV3-2,TRBJ1-1,CASSQGAGTEAFF,TGTGCCAGCAGCCAAGGGGCAGGCACTGAAGCTTTCTTT
-,-,TRBV12-5,TRBJ1-3,CASGLVMGGKSSGNTIYF,TGTGCTAGTGGTTTGGTTATGGGGGGAAAGTCCTCTGGAAACACCATATATTTT
-,-,TRBV30,TRBJ2-2,CAWSRGGTGELFF,TGTGCCTGGAGCCGTGGGGGCACCGGGGAGCTGTTTTTT